A single sample is the source of the 9 T cell receptor beta chains below, sequenced in a study of cytomegalovirus exposure and HLA in healthy donors. PCR involved 60 Vbeta and 13 Jbeta primers. The data were produced by immunoSEQ multiplex PCR, yet TCRdb's version contains in-frame clones alone and is incomplete. The profile shows approximately 200,000 clones, around 79% of them singletons. Material for sequencing was PBMCs. The receptors here all came from a woman under 30 in good health and CMV-seronegative.

In regard to this clone: Compared with germline, one end of the junction differs, possibly owing to a read error. V usage is TRBV7-9 and J usage is TRBJ1-1; D gene uncertain. Looked up from germline, CDR1 is SEHNR and CDR2 is FQNEAQ (reference sequence). The CDR3 spans 13 residues. CDR3 coding DNA: TGTTCCAGCAGCCCCCGAGTGAACACTGAAGCTTTCTTT. This codes for CSSSPRVNTEAFF.

The chain couples TRBV28 to TRBJ2-3; 7 bases match TRBD2. The CDR3 covers 15 residues. Germline CDR1 MDHEN, CDR2 SYDVKM. With V trimmed by 7 bases and J by 9 bases, 16 bases remained unmatched. CDR3 sequence reads: CASTPLGGEGSTQYF. The CDR3 DNA reads TGTGCCAGCACTCCCCTGGGGGGGGAAGGTTCGACGCAGTATTTT.

The rearrangement links TRBV12-5 to TRBJ2-4; D perhaps matches TRBD2 (5 bases). V was cut by 1 base and J by 3 bases, with 19 bases left in between. This CDR3 has 18 amino acids. CDR1 is LGHNT, CDR2 FRNRAP, per germline. CDR3 amino acids: CASGLGGSNTSRKNIQYF. The DNA for the CDR3 is TGTGCTAGTGGTTTGGGAGGGAGTAATACAAGTCGCAAAAACATTCAGTACTTC.

The rearrangement joins TRBV7-9 to TRBJ1-4, with 7 bases fitting TRBD1. The trim removed 11 bases at V and 7 bases at J, leaving 19 bases unmatched. The germline gives CDR1 SEHNR, CDR2 FQNEAQ (reference sequence). CDR3 length: 16 residues. The CDR3 DNA follows: TGTGCCTGGGGTGCGGACAGGCGGCCGGGCCGTGAAAAACTGTTTTTT. Protein sequence: CAWGADRRPGREKLFF.

This clone was seen a single time. V and J are TRBV6-5 and TRBJ1-6; 7 bases align to TRBD1. V gave up 2 bases and J gave up 5 bases; unmatched junction bases: 3. The CDR3 contains 15 residues. In germline, CDR1 is MNHEY, CDR2 SVGAGI. In DNA, the CDR3 is TGTGCCAGCAGTTACAGGGGGCGAAATAATTCACCCCTCCACTTT. It specifies CASSYRGRNNSPLHF.

The J gene is TRBJ1-1, the V gene TRBV7-6; D remains unclear. Trimming shortened V by 1 base and J by 1 base, and 7 bases separated the two germline ends. In germline, CDR1 is SGHVS, CDR2 FNYEAQ. The CDR3 loop spans 14 amino acids. The CDR3 DNA reads TGTGCCAGCAGCTTAGTTGGAGAGAACACTGAAGCTTTCTTT. Residues: CASSLVGENTEAFF.

This clone was detected once. The chain is built from TRBV7-3 and TRBJ2-6, with TRBD1 matching 7 bases. Germline CDR1 SGHTA, CDR2 FQGTGA. V lost 5 bases to trimming and J lost 2 bases; unmatched junction nucleotides: 6. The CDR3 extends over 16 amino acids. The CDR3 region is CASSPIGTAGANVLTF. In nucleotides, the CDR3 is TGTGCCAGCAGCCCAATAGGGACAGCTGGGGCCAACGTCCTGACTTTC.

The V call is TRBV19, the J call TRBJ1-5; unclear D gene. CDR1 and CDR2 from the germline V gene are LNHDA and SQIVND (reference sequence). The germline V and J ends were trimmed by 1 base and 6 bases, with 10 bases remaining between them. The CDR3 is 14 residues long. In nucleotides, the CDR3 is TGTGCCAGTAGTATAGGGAGGTCCGGTCAGCCCCAGCATTTT. Translating it yields CASSIGRSGQPQHF.

The sample holds a few counts of this clone. The chain links TRBV6-1 to TRBJ1-1, with no clear D. V gave up 1 base and J gave up 0 bases, with 3 bases separating them. CDR1 is MNHNS, CDR2 SASEGT, per germline. The CDR3 runs 13 residues. The CDR3, as DNA: TGTGCCAGCAGTGAAGACTTGAACACTGAAGCTTTCTTT. It is translated as CASSEDLNTEAFF.